The present T cell receptor (beta chain) was sequenced within a study of blood T cell repertoires in COVID-19 (TCRdb year 2020). Study-wide context: Collaborator samples came from the United States, Italy and Spain and covered acute and convalescent phases of COVID-19. The prospective study material was composed of cDNA or gDNA derived from T cells, B-cell-depleted T cells, or PBMCs. Subjects who had been exposed to COVID-19, were actively infected with it, or had recovered from it provided the deeply sampled blood TCRbeta repertoires that made up the dataset. The repertoires were released in a freely available public database meant as a resource for research on the immune response to SARS-CoV-2. The samples were drawn from the first 160 participants of the ongoing ImmuneRACE study and from some 1,300 subjects provided by 6 global collaborators. The sample metadata nearly always contained a de-identified subject ID, COVID-19 status, age in years and sex. HLA class I and class II types, where available, came from metadata supplied by the sample provider rather than from assay-based typing.

The study at large found these results: How much clinical and demographic metadata was included differed by source and by participant, and the metadata was provided uncurated.

This clone was counted between two and nine times. Its antigen is unknown. No clone much larger than this one lies a single base away; base qualities are absent. Participants in the prospective study were enrolled through a virtual design, were aged about 18 to 89 years, and lived in about 25 United States geographic areas. Cohort assignment in the prospective study relied on participant-reported clinical history from a screening survey and a study questionnaire. For ImmuneRACE Cohort 3, a participant was defined as recovered based on two consecutive negative NP/OP PCR tests, clearance by a healthcare professional, or resolution of symptoms. In the prospective study, whole blood, serum and a nasopharyngeal or oropharyngeal swab were collected from each participant by mobile phlebotomists. Prospective study participants could optionally give additional blood draws and questionnaires over a roughly two-month period. Prospective study blood samples were shipped either frozen or at room temperature before DNA extraction.

The CDR3 holds 14 amino acids from the cysteine to the phenylalanine. Solely the CDR3 DNA is kept, with 42 bases framed from the first base. Here V drops 3 bases and J drops 8 bases, and the junction holds 5 bases not matched to any gene. The germline V gene encodes CDR1 GTSNPN and CDR2 SVGIG (reference sequence). TCRbeta CDR3 regions were amplified from genomic DNA using the immunoSEQ Assay, a bias-controlled multiplex PCR. From the authors' description of their analysis: Nucleated cell counts per sample were estimated from amplification of reference gene primers within the assay. To quantify the absolute abundance of each unique TCRbeta CDR3 rearrangement, sequence reads were collapsed and filtered. For each sample, productive Simpson clonality was calculated by taking the square root of Simpson's diversity index across productive rearrangements. TCRdb's version of the immuneACCESS table is confined to in-frame rearrangements and falls short of the full clone set. An unresolved V gene accounts for under half of the shortfall where checked; the remainder is of unknown origin. The V and J calls and clone size were taken over from that table, and D and trimming were inferred from the DNA. The sample contains approximately 200,000 clones, approximately 90% of them found a single time. Of the sample, less than 1.5% falls within the top ten clones.

The V and J segments used are TRBV30 and TRBJ1-6; the central 9 bases match TRBD1. The sequence was collected from a man aged 25-45 years who had recovered from COVID-19. Sequencing was carried out using PBMCs or T cells enriched from blood (not recorded which). The base sequence is TGTGCCTGGAGGTTCGGGGACAGGGATTCACCCCTCCACTTT. This sequence encodes CAWRFGDRDSPLHF.